This TCR beta chain was profiled in a study of shared clonotypes between healthy human individuals. General study findings and limits: Sharing of clonotypes among donors was expected to vary with sequencing depth.

CD45RO-negative, CCR7-selected cells formed the naive CD8 fraction, which excluded terminally differentiated effector memory CD45RA+ cells. Each donor was a Caucasian adult residing in Nashville, Tennessee. This clone was observed once. Its antigen is unidentified. The ends were cut back, 7 bases at V and 4 bases at J, with 11 bases in the middle. The CDR3 consists of 14 residues. In germline, CDR1 is LNHDA, CDR2 SQIVND (reference sequence). TCRdb's copy holds only in-frame clones and misses some; the assay was immunoSEQ multiplex PCR. The sample shows fewer than 1 million clones, roughly 96% of them seen only once.

This TCR came from a man in his thirties or forties in good health. V is TRBV19 and J is TRBJ2-6; TRBD1 is a possible D gene (5 bases). The specimen was naive CD8+ T cells sorted from blood. The CDR3 protein is CASTGFRGANVLTF. The CDR3 DNA sequence: TGTGCCAGTACAGGGTTTCGGGGGGCCAACGTCCTGACTTTC.